Following are 4 T cell receptor beta chains from one sample sequenced in a study of shared clonotypes between healthy human individuals. Some clones are missing from TCRdb's copy, which holds only in-frame ones; the method was immunoSEQ multiplex PCR. The sample lists some 1 million clones; roughly 75% were seen once. Sequencing was carried out using memory CD4+ T cells sorted from blood. Subset meaning: CD45RA-negative fraction. These receptors came from a man aged 18-30 years in good health.

As to this clone: Other DNA sequences of this sample code for an identical CDR3. The V and J genes are TRBV6-4 and TRBJ1-2; TRBD1 matches 7 bases. This CDR3 has 14 amino acids. Germline loops: CDR1 MRHNA, CDR2 SNTAGT. Trimming at V came to 6 bases and at J to 4 bases, leaving 8 bases not matched to a gene. CDR3 nucleotides: TGTGCCAGCAGGGCAAACCGGGACAGCTATGGCTACACCTTC. The encoded protein is CASRANRDSYGYTF.

The V and J genes are TRBV18 and TRBJ2-5; weak D call: TRBD2 (7 bases). Between the trimmed V and J ends, which lost 1 base and 5 bases, there was a span of 17 bases. Germline lookup yields CDR1 KGHSH and CDR2 LQKENI. The CDR3 contains 16 residues. CDR3: CASSPQGGGRKETQYF. CDR3 in DNA: TGTGCCAGCTCACCACAGGGAGGGGGTAGAAAGGAGACCCAGTACTTC.

The table lists this clone with a few counts. The chain uses TRBV5-1 and TRBJ2-5; 9 bases align to TRBD2. This CDR3 region has 16 residues. Germline V lookup: CDR1 SGHRS, CDR2 YFSETQ. After removal of 1 base from V and 1 base from J, the junction contained 5 bases not matched to a gene. The CDR3 DNA reads TGCGCCAGCAGCTTGTCTGCGGGAGGGCCCCAAGAGACCCAGTACTTC. Residues: CASSLSAGGPQETQYF.

A few counts support this clone. CDR3 sequence (DNA): TGTGCCAGCAGCCCCGGACAGGGGGCCCTCACTGAAGCTTTCTTT. This gives the protein CASSPGQGALTEAFF. V and J are TRBV11-2 and TRBJ1-1, with TRBD1 matching over 11 bases. The V segment lost 5 bases and the J segment 4 bases; nucleotides outside the gene matches: 6. Germline lookup yields CDR1 SGHAT and CDR2 FQNNGV. CDR3 length: 15 residues.